What follows are 23 T cell receptor beta chains derived from one specimen sequenced in a study of CD4+ T cells in melanoma. Here immunoSEQ multiplex PCR was the method, and the copy in TCRdb shows in-frame clones only, minus some. The sample records 9,500 or so clones, around three quarters being singletons. Sequences were obtained from cells from a culture (not recorded whether cultured in vitro). All receptors derive from a human donor with melanoma.

The CDR3 DNA reads as TGTGCCAGCAGTTACGGGCCTCCGTCCTACGAGCAGTACTTC. This gives the protein CASSYGPPSYEQYF. This chain uses TRBV6-2 or TRBV6-3 with TRBJ2-7; D gene uncertain. In germline, CDR1 is MNHEY, CDR2 SVGEGT. The CDR3 is 14 residues long. The V gene lost 2 bases and the J gene lost 1 base, with 9 bases spanning the gap.

This clone was found once. The V and J genes are TRBV5-1 and TRBJ1-1; D remains ambiguous. Trimming removed 7 bases from V and 2 bases from J, with 9 bases in between. The CDR3 runs to 12 residues. CDR1 is SGHRS and CDR2 is YFSETQ in the germline V gene. The CDR3 loop reads CASLQLNTEAFF. In DNA form, the CDR3 reads TGCGCCAGCCTGCAGCTAAACACTGAAGCTTTCTTT. The whole variable domain, remainder taken from reference TRBV5-1 and TRBJ1-1, is KAGVTQTPRYLIKTRGQQVTLSCSPISGHRSVSWYQQTPGQGLQFLFEYFSETQRNKGNFPGRFSGRQFSNSRSEMNVSTLELGDSALYLCASLQLNTEAFFGQGTRLTVV.

V usage is TRBV11-2 and J usage is TRBJ2-4; possibly TRBD2 for D (6 bases). The V gene's germline CDR1 is SGHAT and CDR2 FQNNGV. Trimming removed 3 bases from V and 2 bases from J, with 8 bases in between. The CDR3 spans 14 residues. DNA for the CDR3: TGTGCCAGCAGCTTCCGGGGGTCCAAAAACATTCAGTACTTC. This gives the protein CASSFRGSKNIQYF. Based on the CDR3 plus reference TRBV11-2 and TRBJ2-4, the full variable domain is EAGVAQSPRYKIIEKRQSVAFWCNPISGHATLYWYQQILGQGPKLLIQFQNNGVVDDSQLPKDRFSAERLKGVDSTLKIQPAKLEDSAVYLCASSFRGSKNIQYFGAGTRLSVL.

This chain joins TRBV5-6 and TRBJ1-4; D uncertain. This CDR3 comprises 15 residues. In germline, CDR1 is SGHDT, CDR2 YYEEEE. Trimming cost V 1 base and J 5 bases, with 12 bases left between them. In DNA form, the CDR3 reads TGTGCCAGCAGCTTGAAAGGACCGATAAATGAAAAACTGTTTTTT. This encodes CASSLKGPINEKLFF. The full variable domain, with the rest looked up from reference TRBV5-6 and TRBJ1-4, is DAGVTQSPTHLIKTRGQQVTLRCSPKSGHDTVSWYQQALGQGPQFIFQYYEEEERQRGNFPDRFSGHQFPNYSSELNVNALLLGDSALYLCASSLKGPINEKLFFGSGTQLSVL.

This clone has only a few counts. The rearrangement links TRBV12-5 to TRBJ2-7; D possibly corresponds to TRBD1 (6 bases). This CDR3 is 14 amino acids long. Trimming left V 7 bases short and J 2 bases short, with 15 bases between. Germline values: CDR1 LGHNT, CDR2 FRNRAP. The CDR3 loop is CASALDRKAYEQYF. CDR3 coding DNA: TGTGCTAGTGCCTTGGACAGAAAAGCCTACGAGCAGTACTTC. Full variable domain (outside the CDR3, taken from reference TRBV12-5 and TRBJ2-7): DARVTQTPRHKVTEMGQEVTMRCQPILGHNTVFWYRQTMMQGLELLAYFRNRAPLDDSGMPKDRFSAEMPDATLATLKIQPSEPRDSAVYFCASALDRKAYEQYFGPGTRLTVT.

The rearrangement uses TRBV29-1 and TRBJ2-5; 9 nucleotides line up with TRBD2. The V and J ends lost 5 bases and 3 bases, in that order; junction bases with no gene match: 4. The CDR3 runs 13 residues. Germline CDR1 SQVTM, CDR2 ANQGSEA. Here the CDR3 DNA reads TGCAGCGTTACGACTAGCGGTAAAGAGACCCAGTACTTC. Translated, it gives CSVTTSGKETQYF.

The chain employs TRBV10-3 and TRBJ1-5; the D is unclear. Germline V gene lookup returns CDR1 ENHRY and CDR2 SYGVKD. Between the trimmed V and J ends, which lost 8 bases and 1 base, there was a span of 6 bases. CDR3 length: 12 residues. The CDR3 sequence is CAISDSNQPQHF. CDR3 nucleotide sequence: TGTGCCATCTCCGACAGCAATCAGCCCCAGCATTTT.

V and J are TRBV5-1 and TRBJ2-5; D call uncertain. This CDR3 spans 11 amino acids. CDR1 and CDR2 from the germline V gene are SGHRS and YFSETQ. Trimming shortened V by 4 bases and J by 5 bases, and 6 bases separated the two germline ends. The CDR3 reads CASSGAETQYF. The CDR3 DNA sequence: TGCGCCAGCAGCGGCGCGGAGACCCAGTACTTC.

This rearrangement joins TRBV14 to TRBJ2-7, with 10 bases matching TRBD1. V lost 4 bases, J lost 6 bases, and 6 bases stayed unmatched. Germline V gene lookup returns CDR1 SGHDN and CDR2 FVKESK. The CDR3 extends over 14 amino acids. As DNA, the CDR3 is TGTGCCAGCAGCCCCCGGGACAGGGGTCCCGAGCAGTACTTC. Translated: CASSPRDRGPEQYF.

This clone was seen a handful of times. The chain links TRBV30 to TRBJ2-1; D is unclear. Between the trimmed V and J ends, which lost 0 bases and 7 bases, there was a span of 4 bases. The CDR3 totals 11 residues. The germline gives CDR1 GTSNPN, CDR2 SVGIG (reference sequence). CDR3 nucleotides: TGTGCCTGGAGTGTCCGGAATGAGCAGTTCTTC. This gives the protein CAWSVRNEQFF.

This clone has just a few counts. The chain employs TRBV11-2 and TRBJ2-3; the D is unclear. The V and J ends lost 5 bases and 5 bases respectively, with 23 bases between them. Germline CDR1 is SGHAT and CDR2 is FQNNGV. The CDR3 has 17 residues. CDR3 in amino acids: CASSPRTEAKPGDTQYF. DNA for the CDR3: TGTGCCAGCAGCCCTCGGACCGAGGCCAAACCCGGAGATACGCAGTATTTT.

The count of this clone is one. This chain uses TRBV9 with TRBJ1-4; D unresolved. There are 14 residues in the CDR3. The V gene's germline CDR1 is SGDLS and CDR2 YYNGEE. Trimming took 4 bases from V and 4 from J, leaving 11 bases between them. CDR3 sequence (DNA): TGTGCCAGCAGCCCCCGGGTCGATAATGAAAAACTGTTTTTT. This sequence encodes CASSPRVDNEKLFF.

The CDR3 loop reads CASSLPRRLGTQYF. The CDR3 DNA reads as TGTGCCAGCAGCCTCCCTCGCCGTCTCGGGACCCAGTACTTC. The V and J genes are TRBV5-8 and TRBJ2-5; D is uncertain. This CDR3 comprises 14 residues. V was cut by 4 bases and J by 7 bases, with 17 bases left in between. The germline V gene encodes CDR1 SGHTS and CDR2 YDEGEE.

The chain has TRBV16 and TRBJ1-1, with D hard to call. Germline V CDR1 and CDR2: KGHSY, FQNENV. CDR3 size: 16 residues. V was pared by 4 bases and J by 3 bases, with 18 bases between. Written as DNA, the CDR3 is TGTGCCAGCAGCCTCTCAATCGTGAGGGCGGACACTGAAGCTTTCTTT. It is translated as CASSLSIVRADTEAFF.

The chain employs TRBV11-2 and TRBJ1-2; perhaps TRBD1 as D (5 bases). Germline V gene sequence: CDR1 SGHAT, CDR2 FQNNGV. The CDR3 extends over 15 amino acids. V dropped 3 bases and J dropped 2 bases, with 13 bases sitting between them. CDR3 amino acids: CASSFMDKGNYGYTF. CDR3 coding DNA: TGTGCCAGCAGCTTCATGGACAAGGGGAACTATGGCTACACCTTC.

The chain carries TRBV3-1 (or the pseudogene TRBV3-2) and TRBJ1-2; unclear D gene. The germline gives CDR1 LGHDT, CDR2 YNNKEL (reference sequence). The CDR3 has 14 amino acids. V shed 3 bases and J shed 4 bases, with 12 bases lying between them. Written as DNA, the CDR3 is TGTGCCAGCAGCCAGGGCCTTACTGTCTATGGCTACACCTTC. Its translation is CASSQGLTVYGYTF.

The chain uses TRBV11-2 and TRBJ1-2, with D hard to call. This CDR3 contains 15 residues. Germline V gene data show CDR1 as SGHAT and CDR2 as FQNNGV. V was pared by 2 bases and J by 2 bases, with 12 bases between. As DNA, the CDR3 is TGTGCCAGCAGCTTAAGGGCGCAGGTCAACTATGGCTACACCTTC. Amino acids: CASSLRAQVNYGYTF.

The chain combines TRBV6-6 with TRBJ1-1, with a weak D call TRBD1 (5 bases). The CDR3 totals 13 residues. Germline lookup yields CDR1 MNHNY and CDR2 SVGAGI (reference sequence). The V and J ends lost 10 bases and 1 base respectively, with 13 bases between them. The CDR3 region is CATSSRGNTEAFF. DNA for the CDR3: TGTGCCACCTCGTCGAGGGGGAACACTGAAGCTTTCTTT.

This clone has only one observation. The chain recombines TRBV3-1 (or the pseudogene TRBV3-2) with TRBJ2-1, with 13 bases lining up with TRBD2. CDR3 length: 16 residues. The ends lost 5 bases at V and 9 bases at J; junction bases unmatched: 10. Germline assignment: CDR1 LGHDT and CDR2 YNNKEL (reference sequence). CDR3 sequence: CASSLGLAGFSVEQFF. As DNA, the CDR3 is TGTGCCAGCAGCTTGGGACTAGCGGGGTTTTCGGTTGAGCAGTTCTTC.

This clone was picked up a small number of times. The chain couples TRBV3-1 (or the pseudogene TRBV3-2) to TRBJ1-1, with D possibly TRBD1 on 5 matching bases. V lost 3 bases to trimming and J lost 4 bases, with 6 bases between them. The length of the CDR3 is 12 residues. Germline values: CDR1 LGHDT, CDR2 YNNKEL (reference sequence). This CDR3 reads CASSHGGTEAFF. The DNA for the CDR3 is TGTGCCAGCAGCCACGGGGGCACTGAAGCTTTCTTT.

This clone is medium-sized within its sample. The chain uses TRBV15 and TRBJ1-1; perhaps TRBD1 as D (6 bases). Germline-derived CDR1 and CDR2 are LNHNV and YYDKDF (reference sequence). V shed 1 base and J shed 6 bases, with 12 bases lying between them. This CDR3 has 14 amino acids. The CDR3 protein is CATSRVRGAAEAFF. Here the CDR3 DNA reads TGTGCCACCAGCAGAGTACGGGGGGCCGCTGAAGCTTTCTTT.

This sequence joins TRBV6-5 and TRBJ1-2; the D is unclear. The CDR3 extends over 13 amino acids. V was shortened by 7 bases and J by 3 bases, with 12 bases between the two germline ends. CDR1 is MNHEY and CDR2 is SVGAGI in the germline V gene. Here the CDR3 DNA reads TGTGCCAGCACCCCGAAAAGGGACTATGGCTACACCTTC. Amino acid sequence: CASTPKRDYGYTF.

The rearrangement joins TRBV25-1 to TRBJ2-1, with 9 bases matching TRBD1. From germline, CDR1 is MGHDK and CDR2 SYGVNS. CDR3 length: 15 residues. V lost 6 bases and J lost 7; bases outside the gene matches: 10. The CDR3: CASSNRGQYWNEQFF. The CDR3 DNA sequence: TGTGCCAGCAGCAACAGGGGGCAATATTGGAATGAGCAGTTCTTC.